This T cell receptor (beta chain) was captured in a study of OX40 agonist ivuxolimab in advanced cancers. Sequenced by immunoSEQ multiplex PCR; TCRdb stores in-frame clones only, minus some. The table has about 73,000 clones, 70% to 90% seen once. Regarding the study as a whole: CD4+ and CD8+ T cells in blood underwent clonal expansion by week 6 at 0.1 to 3.0 mg/kg.

Germline V gives CDR1 SGHRS, CDR2 YFSETQ. The CDR3 runs 15 residues. V shed 0 bases, J shed 4 bases, and the junction held 2 bases outside the gene matches. About this clone: Its antigen remains unknown.

This TCR was sampled from an adult with an advanced solid tumor such as melanoma, head and neck, liver or kidney cancer. V is TRBV5-1 and J is TRBJ2-7, with 12 bases that match TRBD1. The source material was CD4+ or CD8+ T cells sorted from blood, sampled in a trial of the OX40 agonist ivuxolimab. The CDR3 DNA reads TGCGCCAGCAGCTTGGCGGGACAGGGGGCTTACGAGCAGTACTTC. Protein: CASSLAGQGAYEQYF.